This T cell receptor (beta chain) is drawn from a study of T cells in placental villitis. About the investigation overall: The study tested an allograft-versus-infection hypothesis by comparing placental TCR-beta repertoires in villitis of unknown etiology, unaffected controls matched for gestational age, and infectious villitis.

Its CDR3 holds 14 amino acids, cysteine through phenylalanine. The only DNA kept is the CDR3, 42 bases in frame from the first base. The germline V gene (reference sequence) supplies CDR1 LGHDT and CDR2 YNNKEL. Beyond this particular receptor, the publication reports: Small amounts of decidua were contained in the paraffin blocks, so some of the captured T cells, especially in controls, may have been decidual rather than villous infiltrates. CMV-specific clone frequencies were higher in infectious CMV cases than in villitis of unknown etiology (around 0.011 vs 0.00099), which did not differ from controls. Bulk tissue sequencing could not distinguish helper, regulatory or cytotoxic T cells, nor maternal versus fetal T cells, and excluded gamma-delta receptors.

The study included five infectious villitis placentae (four with confirmed cytomegalovirus and one with Toxoplasma gondii), and these placentae were not matched to the other groups. In the infectious villitis group, the mothers were found to be younger and to have smaller fetuses, and preterm delivery or intrauterine demise was recorded in two cases. Placentae were collected after delivery and underwent gross and histological evaluation before archival tissue selection. Five 10-micron scrolls were cut from each FFPE block, and DNA was then isolated using the AllPrep DNA/RNA FFPE Tissue kit. NanoDrop was used to check DNA concentration and purity, while a Bioanalyzer was used to assess RNA quality. To note about this clone: Its antigen remains undetermined. One junction end disagrees with the germline gene, perhaps due to a read error.

Using the immunoSEQ v4 bias-controlled multiplex PCR assay, run blinded to group allocation, TCR-beta CDR3 regions were amplified from genomic DNA. To estimate nucleated cell and T cell quantities per sample, reference gene primers were included together with the TCR-beta primers. Sequencing of the libraries was performed on an Illumina MiSeq with a 100-cycle paired-end protocol. In the authors' own workflow: Diversity and richness were calculated in immunoSEQ Analyzer software; richness by iChao1, clonality based on Pielou evenness and Shannon diversity (0-1, higher means less diverse). Using confidence 3 and substitution 2, CDR3 amino acid sequences together with their V/J genes were queried against VDJdb for CMV, EBV and influenza A specificities. The Morisita-Horn index was used to assess how much TCR-beta amino acid clonotypes overlapped between the villitis of unknown etiology, infectious villitis and control repertoires. The source is immuneACCESS, and TCRdb retained only in-frame sequences with V and J called. Part of the clones is not carried over; for the studies checked, unresolved V genes explain less than half of this, and the remainder is unexplained. That table supplies the V and J calls and clone size; D and trimming were determined from the DNA. The sample table contains 2,500 to 4,000 clones; only one count was recorded for more than 60% of them. Together, the top ten hold roughly 15% of the sample.

Material: placental tissue containing maternal and fetal cells. The chain uses TRBV3-1 (or the pseudogene TRBV3-2) and TRBJ2-1; 10 of the junction bases match TRBD1. The sequence derives from a human patient with infectious villitis; the placental T cells may come from both mother and fetus. The DNA reads TGTGCCAGCAGCCCGACAGGGGGCTACTATGAGCAGTTCTTC. Translated, this is CASSPTGGYYEQFF.